The 9 T cell receptor beta chains given below trace back to one sample, sequenced in a study of T-cell reconstitution after alpha-beta-depleted transplantation in children. Library preparation (for TCRbeta) was performed with unique molecular identifiers. TCRdb reprocessed the PCR reads via MiXCR and lists one record per CDR3 protein. Seen here are more than 75,000 distinct CDR3 sequences, roughly a quarter observed once, and the top ten hold roughly a fifth. The source was PBMCs, collected before TCRalphabeta/CD19-depleted stem cell transplant. The receptors originated from a boy aged 2-9 years with acute lymphoblastic leukemia, due to receive a stem cell transplant.

The chain is built from TRBV15 and TRBJ2-7; 7 positions match TRBD1. The germline V gene has CDR1 LNHNV and CDR2 YYDKDF (reference sequence). V dropped 0 bases and J dropped 5; count of bases not matched to a gene: 4. The CDR3 sequence is 14 residues long. Here the CDR3 reads CATSRETGFHEQYF. The CDR3 nucleotides read TGTGCCACCAGCAGAGAGACAGGGTTCCACGAGCAGTACTTC.

This clonotype was found a few times. The V and J genes are TRBV3-1 and TRBJ1-6; the D is unclear. The CDR3 covers 15 residues. V dropped 4 bases and J dropped 7 bases, with 14 bases sitting between them. Germline V gene sequence: CDR1 LGHDT, CDR2 YNNKEL (reference sequence). The CDR3 DNA reads TGTGCCAGCAGCCCCGGGGTACAAGGCAATTCACCCCTCCACTTT. Protein product: CASSPGVQGNSPLHF.

The chain employs TRBV27 and TRBJ2-7; D ambiguous. V lost 8 bases and J lost 3, with 11 bases in between. The CDR3 has 12 residues. Germline lookup yields CDR1 MNHEY and CDR2 SMNVEV (reference sequence). Here the CDR3 DNA reads TGTGCCAGCGGATTTCTACACTACGAGCAGTACTTC. Amino acids: CASGFLHYEQYF.

This clonotype was detected only a few times. The chain joins TRBV20-1 to TRBJ2-7; 7 bases are shared with TRBD2. The CDR3 spans 12 residues. The germline gives CDR1 DFQATT, CDR2 SNEGSKA (reference sequence). The V gene end was trimmed by 6 bases and the J gene end by 5 bases; junction bases not matched to a gene: 7. CDR3 DNA sequence: TGCAGTGCCTCGAGACTAGCCAACGAGCAGTACTTC. This translates into CSASRLANEQYF.

Many counts were recorded for this clonotype. The rearrangement links TRBV20-1 to TRBJ1-5; 7 bases agree with TRBD1. The CDR3 totals 14 residues. Germline V gene data show CDR1 as DFQATT and CDR2 as SNEGSKA (reference sequence). V shed 6 bases, J shed 1 base, and the junction held 6 bases outside the gene matches. CDR3 amino acids: CSATYRGSNQPQHF. As DNA, the CDR3 is TGCAGTGCAACTTACAGGGGAAGCAATCAGCCCCAGCATTTT.

The V and J genes are TRBV5-1 and TRBJ2-7; a possible D gene is TRBD1 (5 bases). Per the germline V gene, CDR1 is SGHRS and CDR2 is YFSETQ. The V end was cut by 0 bases, the J end by 8 bases, with 18 bases between. The CDR3 is 15 residues long. The CDR3 bases are TGCGCCAGCAGCTTGGAGAGTGGCCAAAGGGGTCAGCAGTACTTC. It specifies CASSLESGQRGQQYF.

There are a few counts of this clonotype. The chain carries TRBV12-3 or TRBV12-4 and TRBJ1-5, with D unclear. There are 15 residues in the CDR3. V lost 1 base and J lost 4, with 11 bases in between. This CDR3 reads CASSLEAGGNQPQHF. For the CDR3, the DNA is TGTGCCAGCAGTTTAGAAGCGGGTGGGAATCAGCCCCAGCATTTT.

The J gene is TRBJ2-3, the V gene TRBV25-1; D is uncertain. The CDR3 consists of 13 residues. From germline, CDR1 is MGHDK and CDR2 SYGVNS. The V and J ends lost 6 bases and 3 bases respectively, with 10 bases between them. The CDR3 is CASREHRTDTQYF. CDR3 DNA: TGTGCCAGCAGGGAACATAGAACAGATACGCAGTATTTT.

This rearrangement joins TRBV7-9 to TRBJ2-1; 7 positions match TRBD2. With 5 bases clipped from V and 9 bases from J, the junction kept 7 bases outside the gene matches. CDR1 is SEHNR, CDR2 FQNEAQ, per germline (reference sequence). This CDR3 comprises 13 residues. CDR3 in DNA: TGTGCCAGCAGCCTCCCACTAGCGAGTGAGCAGTTCTTC. Its translation is CASSLPLASEQFF.